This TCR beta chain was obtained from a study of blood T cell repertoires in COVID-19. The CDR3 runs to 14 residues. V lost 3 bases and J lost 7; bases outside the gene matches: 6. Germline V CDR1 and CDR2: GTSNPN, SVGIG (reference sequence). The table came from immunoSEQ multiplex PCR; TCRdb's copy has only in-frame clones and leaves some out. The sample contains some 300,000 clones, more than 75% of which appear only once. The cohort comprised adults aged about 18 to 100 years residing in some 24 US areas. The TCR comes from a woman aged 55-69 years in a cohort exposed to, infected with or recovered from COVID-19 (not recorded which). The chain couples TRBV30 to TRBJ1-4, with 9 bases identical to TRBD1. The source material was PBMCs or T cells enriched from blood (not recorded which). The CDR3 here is CAWRVQGATEKLFF. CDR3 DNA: TGTGCCTGGAGGGTACAGGGGGCAACTGAAAAACTGTTTTTT.